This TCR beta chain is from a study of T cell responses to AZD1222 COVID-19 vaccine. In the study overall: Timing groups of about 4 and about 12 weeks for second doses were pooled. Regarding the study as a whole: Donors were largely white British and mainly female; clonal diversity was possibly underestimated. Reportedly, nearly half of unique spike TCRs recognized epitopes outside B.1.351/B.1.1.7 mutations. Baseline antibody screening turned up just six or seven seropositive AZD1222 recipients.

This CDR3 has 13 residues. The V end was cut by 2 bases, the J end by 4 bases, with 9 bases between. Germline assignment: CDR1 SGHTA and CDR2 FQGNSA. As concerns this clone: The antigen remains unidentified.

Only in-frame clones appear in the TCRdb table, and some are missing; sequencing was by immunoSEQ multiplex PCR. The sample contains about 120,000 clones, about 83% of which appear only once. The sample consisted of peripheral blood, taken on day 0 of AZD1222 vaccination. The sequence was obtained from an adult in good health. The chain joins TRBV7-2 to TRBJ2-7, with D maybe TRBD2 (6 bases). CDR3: CASSLPGGYEQYF. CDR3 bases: TGTGCCAGCAGCTTACCTGGGGGGTACGAGCAGTACTTC.